The table lists the clone carrying this T cell receptor beta chain with a few counts. The same CDR3 also results from other DNA sequences found in this sample. The record originates from a study of blood T cell repertoires in COVID-19. Turning to the study itself: Researchers got acute and convalescent COVID-19 samples from the United States, Italy and Spain.

Germline CDR1 and CDR2: MDHEN and SYDVKM. Trimming at V came to 6 bases and at J to 3 bases, leaving 1 base not matched to a gene. The CDR3 loop spans 12 amino acids. Some clones are missing from TCRdb's copy, which holds only in-frame ones; the method was immunoSEQ multiplex PCR. The sample gives fewer than 300,000 clones, about 90% of which show up once; about 2.1% is in the top ten. The rearrangement uses TRBV28 and TRBJ1-2; TRBD1 aligns across 7 bases. The receptor's source is a woman between 45 and 60 years old with acute or convalescent COVID-19. The sequenced material came from peripheral blood. The CDR3 nucleotides are TGTGCCAGCAGCGGACAGGACTATGGCTACACCTTC. It specifies CASSGQDYGYTF.